These 32 T cell receptor beta chains were sequenced from one sample in a study of blood T cell repertoires in COVID-19. This table comes from immunoSEQ multiplex PCR, and its TCRdb copy is limited to in-frame clones, with some not included. Of 350,000 to 450,000 clones detected, approximately 90% appear once; the ten largest clones hold just over 0.85%. Sequenced input: PBMCs or T cells enriched from blood (not recorded which). The receptor set was obtained from a woman in her thirties or forties who had been exposed to COVID-19.

CDR3 nucleotide sequence: TGTGCCAGCAGCCAAGGACAGTCCTATAATTCACCCCTCCACTTT. Translated: CASSQGQSYNSPLHF. The chain couples TRBV14 to TRBJ1-6, with D possibly TRBD1 on 5 matching bases. Germline values: CDR1 SGHDN, CDR2 FVKESK. This CDR3 contains 15 residues. The germline V and J ends were trimmed by 1 base and 1 base, with 5 bases remaining between them.

V is TRBV7-9 and J is TRBJ1-5, with D unresolved. CDR3 length: 13 residues. Trimming took 4 bases from V and 5 from J, leaving 9 bases between them. The germline gives CDR1 SEHNR, CDR2 FQNEAQ (reference sequence). The CDR3 DNA follows: TGTGCCAGCAGCTCGGACGGGGATCAGCCCCAGCATTTT. Translated: CASSSDGDQPQHF.

The V call is TRBV24-1, the J call TRBJ1-5; 7 positions match TRBD1. With V trimmed by 5 bases and J by 2 bases, 8 bases remained unmatched. The CDR3 length is 16 residues. Germline V gene lookup returns CDR1 KGHDR and CDR2 SFDVKD. The CDR3 here is CATSVNRGGGNQPQHF. CDR3 sequence (DNA): TGTGCCACCAGTGTCAACAGGGGCGGTGGCAATCAGCCCCAGCATTTT.

This rearrangement joins TRBV4-2 to TRBJ2-5, with a tentative D call TRBD1 (6 bases). This CDR3 contains 19 residues. Germline V gene lookup returns CDR1 LGHNA and CDR2 YNFKEQ. Trimming took off 0 bases at V and 5 bases at J, with 25 bases between the two ends. CDR3 coding DNA: TGTGCCAGCAGCCAAGATCGCCCTGGATGGGTAGCGAGGGGGGAGACCCAGTACTTC. Amino acids: CASSQDRPGWVARGETQYF.

The gene calls are TRBV19 and TRBJ1-4; no reliable D call. V was cut by 3 bases and J by 8 bases, with 13 bases left in between. CDR1 is LNHDA and CDR2 is SQIVND in the germline V gene (reference sequence). The CDR3 loop spans 14 amino acids. The CDR3: CASSMAAAAEKLFF. The CDR3 coding sequence is TGTGCCAGTAGTATGGCTGCAGCGGCAGAAAAACTGTTTTTT.

J is TRBJ1-1 and V is TRBV5-6; TRBD1 is a possible D gene (6 bases). This CDR3 region has 14 residues. V lost 1 base, J lost 5 bases, and 12 bases lay in between. Germline CDR1 SGHDT, CDR2 YYEEEE. The DNA of the CDR3 is TGTGCCAGCAGCTTGCGGGGGGCGGGGACTGAAGCTTTCTTT. This sequence encodes CASSLRGAGTEAFF.

The chain carries TRBV6-2 or TRBV6-3 and TRBJ1-2, with 9 bases identical to TRBD1. This CDR3 is 13 amino acids long. V trimming: 6 bases; J trimming: 6 bases; junction bases outside the gene matches: 5. Germline CDR1 and CDR2: MNHEY and SVGEGT. The CDR3 loop is CASSGTGMHGYTF. The CDR3 DNA is TGTGCCAGCAGCGGGACAGGGATGCATGGCTACACCTTC.

This chain joins TRBV10-1 and TRBJ1-1; 7 nucleotides match TRBD1. CDR1 is WNHNN, CDR2 SYGVQD, per germline (reference sequence). J lost 1 base, V lost 8 bases, and 7 bases had no gene match. CDR3 length: 14 amino acids. In nucleotides, the CDR3 is TGCGCCAGCCGGGACAGCCAAAAGAACACTGAAGCTTTCTTT. Residues: CASRDSQKNTEAFF.

The rearrangement uses TRBV5-4 and TRBJ1-1, with 8 bases fitting TRBD1. The CDR3 spans 14 residues. V trimming: 4 bases; J trimming: 0 bases; junction bases outside the gene matches: 2. The germline V gene encodes CDR1 SGHNT and CDR2 YYREEE (reference sequence). CDR3 protein: CASSPDRVNTEAFF. The CDR3 DNA follows: TGTGCCAGCAGCCCGGACAGGGTGAACACTGAAGCTTTCTTT.

This clone was seen a single time. V is TRBV30 and J is TRBJ2-2; D not resolved. Trimming pared 1 base from V and 8 bases from J, leaving 11 bases between. CDR1 is GTSNPN, CDR2 SVGIG, per germline (reference sequence). CDR3 size: 13 residues. This chain's CDR3 is CAWSGASVGELFF. The CDR3 nucleotides read TGTGCCTGGAGTGGTGCCTCAGTGGGGGAGCTGTTTTTT. The full variable domain, completed using reference TRBV30 and TRBJ2-2, is SQTIHQWPATLVQPVGSPLSLECTVEGTSNPNLYWYRQAAGRGLQLLFYSVGIGQISSEVPQNLSASRPQDRQFILSSKKLLLSDSGFYLCAWSGASVGELFFGEGSRLTVL.

V is TRBV11-3 and J is TRBJ1-1; 7 nucleotides align to TRBD1. V shed 3 bases and J 6 bases; nucleotides not matched to a gene: 1. Germline V gene data show CDR1 as SGHNT and CDR2 as YENEEA. The CDR3 has 12 residues. This CDR3 is CASSFDRAEAFF. The CDR3 nucleotides are TGTGCCAGCAGCTTTGACAGGGCTGAAGCTTTCTTT.

The J gene is TRBJ1-4, the V gene TRBV7-9; no clear D. V lost 5 bases to trimming and J lost 7 bases, with 20 bases between them. The CDR3 consists of 16 residues. Germline CDR1 is SEHNR and CDR2 is FQNEAQ (reference sequence). The CDR3 DNA reads TGTGCCAGCAGCCTAGGGTCGGGGTCTGCTGGTGAAAAACTGTTTTTT. Translation gives CASSLGSGSAGEKLFF.

The chain links TRBV7-2 to TRBJ2-1; no clear D. The CDR3 covers 11 residues. Looked up from germline, CDR1 is SGHTA and CDR2 is FQGNSA. Trimming cost V 5 bases and J 10 bases, with 9 bases left between them. The DNA of the CDR3 is TGTGCCAGCAGCGCCCGCCGGGAGCAGTTCTTC. Protein: CASSARREQFF.

The chain carries TRBV7-2 and TRBJ1-2; a weak D match, TRBD1 (5 bases). CDR3 length equals 15 residues. CDR1 is SGHTA and CDR2 is FQGNSA in the germline V gene. V lost 1 base to trimming and J lost 6 bases, with 15 bases between them. The CDR3 DNA reads TGTGCCAGCAGCTTAGTTTTGAAAGGGGCCCATGGCTACACCTTC. Translation: CASSLVLKGAHGYTF.

This clone appeared once. The chain is built from TRBV10-3 and TRBJ2-3; 10 bases are shared with TRBD2. Germline-derived CDR1 and CDR2 are ENHRY and SYGVKD. V shed 5 bases and J 1 base; nucleotides not matched to a gene: 6. The CDR3 loop spans 16 amino acids. The CDR3 is CAISRGTSEGTDTQYF. The CDR3 bases are TGTGCCATCAGTCGCGGGACTAGCGAAGGCACAGATACGCAGTATTTT.

The rearrangement uses TRBV10-2 and TRBJ1-6, with TRBD1 matching 7 bases. V was clipped by 5 bases and J by 8 bases; unmatched bases: 6. This CDR3 comprises 14 residues. CDR1 and CDR2 from the germline V gene are WSHSY and SAAADI. In DNA, the CDR3 is TGCGCCAGCAGTTTCAATACAGGGGATTCACCCCTCCACTTT. Translation gives CASSFNTGDSPLHF.

Regarding this clone: This same CDR3 is encoded by further DNA sequences in the sample. The rearrangement joins TRBV9 to TRBJ2-7, with 7 nucleotides matching TRBD2. Germline V lookup: CDR1 SGDLS, CDR2 YYNGEE. V lost 0 bases and J lost 2; bases outside the gene matches: 2. The length of the CDR3 is 14 residues. CDR3 loop: CASSVGGGTYEQYF. As DNA, the CDR3 is TGTGCCAGCAGCGTAGGGGGGGGAACCTACGAGCAGTACTTC.

The V gene is TRBV7-2, the J gene TRBJ1-3; TRBD1 matches 8 bases. The ends lost 5 bases at V and 0 bases at J; junction bases unmatched: 3. The CDR3 is 15 residues long. Germline V gene sequence: CDR1 SGHTA, CDR2 FQGNSA. CDR3 bases: TGTGCCAGCAGCACAACAGGGGGCTCTGGAAACACCATATATTTT. Its translation is CASSTTGGSGNTIYF.

The chain is built from TRBV7-9 and TRBJ1-5; D may be TRBD1 (6 bases). The CDR3 contains 16 residues. From germline, CDR1 is SEHNR and CDR2 FQNEAQ (reference sequence). The germline V and J ends were trimmed by 1 base and 3 bases, with 13 bases remaining between them. CDR3 amino acids: CASSLEGRGYNQPQHF. The CDR3 coding sequence is TGTGCCAGCAGCTTAGAGGGGAGGGGGTACAATCAGCCCCAGCATTTT.

The rearrangement joins TRBV7-3 to TRBJ2-3; D is uncertain. There are 13 residues in the CDR3. Trimming left V 5 bases short and J 8 bases short, with 14 bases between. Germline CDR1 is SGHTA and CDR2 is FQGTGA. The CDR3 coding sequence is TGTGCCAGCAGCCCCCTAGGAAGTGGTACGCAGTATTTT. Its protein product is CASSPLGSGTQYF.

The rearrangement links TRBV7-3 to TRBJ1-2; TRBD1 matches 9 bases. Germline CDR1 is SGHTA and CDR2 is FQGTGA. J was trimmed by 6 bases and V by 5 bases; bases with no gene match: 10. The CDR3 is 15 amino acids. In DNA, the CDR3 is TGTGCCAGCAGCCCCGGGACAGGGATTGACCATGGCTACACCTTC. Translated, it gives CASSPGTGIDHGYTF.

CDR3: CASSSLRIGQVFTTEAFF. The CDR3, as DNA: TGTGCCAGCAGCTCATTAAGGATCGGACAGGTCTTTACCACTGAAGCTTTCTTT. The chain employs TRBV7-8 and TRBJ1-1; 7 bases line up with TRBD1. Trimming removed 4 bases from V and 4 bases from J; junction bases left unmatched: 18. The CDR3 covers 18 residues. Germline V lookup: CDR1 SGHVS, CDR2 FQNEAQ.

The chain employs TRBV7-9 and TRBJ1-1; D might be TRBD1 (5 bases). The ends were cut back, 0 bases at V and 5 bases at J, with 10 bases in the middle. CDR1 and CDR2 (germline): SEHNR, FQNEAQ (reference sequence). This CDR3 has 14 residues. The CDR3 DNA reads as TGTGCCAGCAGCTTAGCAACGGGGGTTACTGAAGCTTTCTTT. It specifies CASSLATGVTEAFF.

This clone appeared once. This chain joins TRBV6-6 and TRBJ1-2, with 7 bases that match TRBD1. Germline loops: CDR1 MNHNY, CDR2 SVGAGI (reference sequence). The trim removed 5 bases at V and 7 bases at J, leaving 10 bases unmatched. The CDR3 has 14 residues. The CDR3: CASSVQGRPTGYTF. The CDR3 DNA reads TGTGCCAGCAGTGTACAGGGGAGGCCAACTGGCTACACCTTC.

This rearrangement joins TRBV7-2 to TRBJ2-3; 9 bases are a match to TRBD2. This CDR3 region has 15 residues. Germline CDR1 SGHTA, CDR2 FQGNSA. Trimming removed 1 base from V and 6 bases from J; junction bases left unmatched: 5. This CDR3 reads CASSLGGREADTQYF. DNA for the CDR3: TGTGCCAGCAGCTTAGGCGGGAGGGAGGCGGATACGCAGTATTTT. Variable domain in full (rest from reference TRBV7-2 and TRBJ2-3): GAGVSQSPSNKVTEKGKDVELRCDPISGHTALYWYRQSLGQGLEFLIYFQGNSAPDKSGLPSDRFSAERTGGSVSTLTIQRTQQEDSAVYLCASSLGGREADTQYFGPGTRLTVL.

For this clone: Other DNA sequences in this sample translate to the same CDR3. The chain uses TRBV5-1 and TRBJ1-1; D is undetermined. V was cut by 2 bases and J by 1 base, with 6 bases left in between. This CDR3 has 13 residues. Germline CDR1 and CDR2: SGHRS and YFSETQ. The CDR3 loop is CASSLRGNTEAFF. The DNA for the CDR3 is TGCGCCAGCAGCTTACGAGGGAACACTGAAGCTTTCTTT.

CDR3 residues: CASSSSAGSNQPQHF. DNA of the CDR3: TGTGCCAGCAGCTCCTCGGCAGGGTCCAATCAGCCCCAGCATTTT. This chain links TRBV7-2 with TRBJ1-5; the D gene is possibly TRBD1 (5 bases). This CDR3 has 15 amino acids. V was trimmed by 4 bases and J by 3 bases, leaving 13 bases between them. Germline V gene data show CDR1 as SGHTA and CDR2 as FQGNSA.

The V and J genes are TRBV21-1 and TRBJ1-1; the table's D call of TRBD1 was not tested on the DNA. TRBV21-1 is a recognized pseudogene. The CDR3 totals 13 residues. CDR3 in DNA: TGTGCCAGCAGCGGACAGGGTTTCACTGAAGCTTTCTTT. Translating it yields CASSGQGFTEAFF.

The gene calls are TRBV10-3 and TRBJ1-2, with D possibly being TRBD1 (6 bases). Germline V gives CDR1 ENHRY, CDR2 SYGVKD. This CDR3 has 13 amino acids. V was pared by 3 bases and J by 8 bases, with 13 bases between. CDR3 nucleotide sequence: TGTGCCATCAGTGAACAGGGCGACGGAGGCTACACCTTC. Protein product: CAISEQGDGGYTF.

This clone was detected only a few times. The CDR3 spells CASGSGLQDSGNTIYF. The DNA of the CDR3 is TGTGCTAGTGGTTCGGGACTCCAAGACTCTGGAAACACCATATATTTT. This sequence joins TRBV12-5 and TRBJ1-3, with D maybe TRBD1 (5 bases). Germline assignment: CDR1 LGHNT and CDR2 FRNRAP. The V end lost 4 bases, the J end lost 0 bases, and 13 bases lay between the germline ends. The CDR3 has 16 amino acids.

The gene calls are TRBV12-5 and TRBJ2-1; D is uncertain. The CDR3 has 14 residues. Germline CDR1 is LGHNT and CDR2 is FRNRAP. Between the trimmed V and J ends, which lost 0 bases and 6 bases, there was a span of 9 bases. The CDR3 protein is CASGLVSLFNEQFF. The DNA for the CDR3 is TGTGCTAGTGGTTTGGTTAGTCTTTTCAATGAGCAGTTCTTC. Full variable domain (remainder filled in from reference TRBV12-5 and TRBJ2-1): DARVTQTPRHKVTEMGQEVTMRCQPILGHNTVFWYRQTMMQGLELLAYFRNRAPLDDSGMPKDRFSAEMPDATLATLKIQPSEPRDSAVYFCASGLVSLFNEQFFGPGTRLTVL.

The chain recombines TRBV9 with TRBJ2-1; D ambiguous. In germline, CDR1 is SGDLS, CDR2 YYNGEE. Trimming took 0 bases from V and 5 from J, leaving 12 bases between them. The CDR3 runs 15 residues. The CDR3 DNA is TGTGCCAGCAGCGTAGCCACAAACGTAAACAATGAGCAGTTCTTC. Its protein is CASSVATNVNNEQFF.